The source of this TCR beta chain is a study of post-analysis software for immune sequencing data. General observations from the study: Compared with controls, patients showed significantly lower normalized Chao1 diversity. TRBV5-6, TRBV5-1 and TRBV20-1 belonged to a set of a few TRBV segments that were more frequent in patients than controls.

With regard to this clonotype: Its antigen is unidentified.

Prepared TCR beta cDNA libraries contained unique molecular identifiers. TCRdb called the PCR reads again in MiXCR, with one record for every CDR3 protein. The sample consists of about 810,000 distinct CDR3 sequences, roughly 50% of them appearing once. Germline lookup yields CDR1 SGHRS and CDR2 YFSETQ. This CDR3 has 14 amino acids. The clonotype was recovered from a girl aged 5-17 years with multiple sclerosis. The sequencing sample was made of blood. The V call is TRBV5-1, the J call TRBJ2-5; TRBD2 matches 7 bases. The end of the DNA is better explained by TRBJ2-7, so the J call may be wrong. The DNA for the CDR3 is TGCGCCAGCAGCTGGGAGGGGCACCCTGGCGAGCAGTACTTC. Protein product: CASSWEGHPGEQYF.